This TCR beta chain was retrieved from a study of CD8 T cells in ankylosing spondylitis. This clonotype was observed a handful of times. Its target is not known. General study results and limits: A TCR beta motif of roughly eight highly homologous variants appeared characteristic of ankylosing spondylitis blood.

For TCR beta, libraries came from quantitative 5'-RACE with molecular barcodes. MiXCR, applied by TCRdb to the 5' RACE reads, yields one record per CDR3 protein. The repertoire consists of about 500,000 distinct CDR3 sequences, with roughly 13% occurring once and the leading ten covering under 7.5%. CDR1 MNHNY and CDR2 SVGAGI come from the germline V gene (reference sequence). The V and J ends lost 7 bases and 2 bases, in that order; junction bases with no gene match: 1. The CDR3 sequence is 13 residues long. The sequencing sample was made of blood, either unsorted or a sorted T cell fraction (not recorded which). The receptor was isolated from a male donor with ankylosing spondylitis. This chain uses TRBV6-6 with TRBJ2-1; 8 nucleotides match TRBD2. CDR3 in DNA: TGTGCCAGCACAGCGGGAGCCTACAATGAGCAGTTCTTC. It translates to CASTAGAYNEQFF.